This T cell receptor beta chain was documented in a study of blood T cells in healthy people across ages. Points from the study as a whole: Whereas aged donors had fewer naive CD4+ cells, long-lived donors had more of them and higher diversity.

Between the trimmed V and J ends, which lost 2 bases and 5 bases, there was a span of 19 bases. Germline values: CDR1 SGHTA, CDR2 FQGTGA. The CDR3 extends over 17 amino acids. Donors were healthy Caucasian individuals from Russia aged about 6 to 95. As to this clonotype: Antigen specificity is unknown.

Primed by a sample-barcoded 5' primer and a J-beta primer mix, a second PCR proceeded for about 6 to 12 cycles. One entry per CDR3 protein, called by TCRdb with MiXCR from the 5' RACE reads. The profile shows roughly 1,700,000 distinct CDR3 sequences, 28% of them singletons. Input material: blood. This chain uses TRBV7-3 with TRBJ2-4, with D possibly being TRBD2 (6 bases). This TCR derives from a young woman in good health. Here the CDR3 reads CASSLGGAGPGQNIQYF. The DNA of the CDR3 is TGTGCCAGCAGCTTAGGGGGAGCGGGTCCGGGACAAAACATTCAGTACTTC.